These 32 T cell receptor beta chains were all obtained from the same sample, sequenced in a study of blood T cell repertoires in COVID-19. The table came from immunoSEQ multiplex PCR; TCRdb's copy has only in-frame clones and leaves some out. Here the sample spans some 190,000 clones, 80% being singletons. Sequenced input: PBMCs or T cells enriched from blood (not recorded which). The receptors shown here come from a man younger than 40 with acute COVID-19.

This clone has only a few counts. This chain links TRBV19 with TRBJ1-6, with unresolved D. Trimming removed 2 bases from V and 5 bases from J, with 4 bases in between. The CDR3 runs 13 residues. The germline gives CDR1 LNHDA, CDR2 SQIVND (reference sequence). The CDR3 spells CASSITDNSPLHF. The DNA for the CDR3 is TGTGCCAGTAGTATAACGGATAATTCACCCCTCCACTTT.

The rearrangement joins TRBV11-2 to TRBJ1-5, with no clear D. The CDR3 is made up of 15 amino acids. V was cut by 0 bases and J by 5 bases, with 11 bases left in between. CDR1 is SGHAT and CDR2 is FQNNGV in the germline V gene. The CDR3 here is CASSLDLWGDQPQHF. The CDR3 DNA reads TGTGCCAGCAGCTTAGATCTCTGGGGAGATCAGCCCCAGCATTTT.

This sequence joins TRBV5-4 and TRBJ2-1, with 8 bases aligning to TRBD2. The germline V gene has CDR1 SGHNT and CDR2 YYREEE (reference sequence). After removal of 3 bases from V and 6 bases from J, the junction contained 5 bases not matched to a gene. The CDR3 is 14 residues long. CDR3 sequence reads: CASSWTSLANEQFF. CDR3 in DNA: TGTGCCAGCAGCTGGACTAGCTTGGCCAATGAGCAGTTCTTC. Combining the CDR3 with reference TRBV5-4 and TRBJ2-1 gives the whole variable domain ETGVTQSPTHLIKTRGQQVTLRCSSQSGHNTVSWYQQALGQGPQFIFQYYREEENGRGNFPPRFSGLQFPNYSSELNVNALELDDSALYLCASSWTSLANEQFFGPGTRLTVL.

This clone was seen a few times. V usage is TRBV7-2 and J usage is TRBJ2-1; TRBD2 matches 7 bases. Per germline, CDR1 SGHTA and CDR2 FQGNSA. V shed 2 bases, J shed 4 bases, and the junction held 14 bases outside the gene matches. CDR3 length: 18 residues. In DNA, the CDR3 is TGTGCCAGCAGCTTAAATTCTGTTCGAGCGGGGTCTTACAATGAGCAGTTCTTC. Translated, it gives CASSLNSVRAGSYNEQFF.

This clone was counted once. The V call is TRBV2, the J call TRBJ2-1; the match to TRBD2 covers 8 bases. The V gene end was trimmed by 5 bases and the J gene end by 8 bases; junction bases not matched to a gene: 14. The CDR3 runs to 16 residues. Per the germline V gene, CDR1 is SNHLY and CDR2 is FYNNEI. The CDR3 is CASSPSIGGAFDEQFF. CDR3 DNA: TGTGCCAGCAGTCCCTCTATCGGGGGGGCCTTTGATGAGCAGTTCTTC.

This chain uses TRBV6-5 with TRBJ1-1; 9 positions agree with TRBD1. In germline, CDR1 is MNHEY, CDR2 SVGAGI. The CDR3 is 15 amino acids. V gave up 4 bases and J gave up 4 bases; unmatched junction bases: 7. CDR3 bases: TGTGCCAGCAGTTCCGGGACAGGGTGGGCCACTGAAGCTTTCTTT. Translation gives CASSSGTGWATEAFF.

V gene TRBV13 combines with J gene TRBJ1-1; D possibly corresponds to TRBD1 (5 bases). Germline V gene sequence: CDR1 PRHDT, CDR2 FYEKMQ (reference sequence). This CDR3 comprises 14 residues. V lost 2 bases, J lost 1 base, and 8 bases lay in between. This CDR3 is CASSLTGQNTEAFF. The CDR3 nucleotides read TGTGCCAGCAGCTTAACCGGACAGAACACTGAAGCTTTCTTT.

For the CDR3, the DNA is TGTGCCAGCAGCTTGGAAGGACAGGGAGGTGAAAAACTGTTTTTT. It translates to CASSLEGQGGEKLFF. The chain uses TRBV5-6 and TRBJ1-4; 8 bases fit TRBD1. The CDR3 is made up of 15 amino acids. Germline lookup yields CDR1 SGHDT and CDR2 YYEEEE. The junction had 5 bases not matched to a gene; V was cut back by 0 bases and J by 7 bases.

The chain's CDR3 is CASKIAGGLNEQFF. CDR3 nucleotide sequence: TGTGCCAGCAAGATCGCGGGGGGGCTTAATGAGCAGTTCTTC. V is TRBV6-5 and J is TRBJ2-1; TRBD2 matches 9 bases. The length of the CDR3 is 14 residues. Germline V gene lookup returns CDR1 MNHEY and CDR2 SVGAGI. The V and J ends lost 7 bases and 7 bases, in that order; junction bases with no gene match: 8.

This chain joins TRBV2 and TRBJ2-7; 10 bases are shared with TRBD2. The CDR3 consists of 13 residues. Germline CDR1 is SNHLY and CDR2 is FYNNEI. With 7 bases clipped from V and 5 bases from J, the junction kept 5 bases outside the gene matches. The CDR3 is CASTGTSDHEQYF. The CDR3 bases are TGTGCCAGCACAGGGACTAGCGATCACGAGCAGTACTTC.

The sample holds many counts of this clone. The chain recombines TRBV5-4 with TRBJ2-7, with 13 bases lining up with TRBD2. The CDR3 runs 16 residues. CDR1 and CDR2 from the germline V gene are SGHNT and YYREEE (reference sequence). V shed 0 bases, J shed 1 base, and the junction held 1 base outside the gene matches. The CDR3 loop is CASSLALAGGSYEQYF. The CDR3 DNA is TGTGCCAGCAGCTTGGCACTAGCGGGGGGGTCCTACGAGCAGTACTTC.

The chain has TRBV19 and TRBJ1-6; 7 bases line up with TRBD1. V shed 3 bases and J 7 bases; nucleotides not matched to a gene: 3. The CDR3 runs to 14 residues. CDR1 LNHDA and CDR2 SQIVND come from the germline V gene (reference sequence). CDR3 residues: CASSMKQGNSPLHF. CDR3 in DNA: TGTGCCAGTAGTATGAAACAGGGGAATTCACCCCTCCACTTT.

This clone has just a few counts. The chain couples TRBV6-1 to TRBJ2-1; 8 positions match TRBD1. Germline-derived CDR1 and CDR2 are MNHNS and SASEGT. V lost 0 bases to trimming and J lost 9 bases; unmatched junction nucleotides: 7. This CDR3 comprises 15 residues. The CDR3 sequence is CASSEAGPDRGEQFF. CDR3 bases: TGTGCCAGCAGTGAAGCGGGGCCCGACAGGGGTGAGCAGTTCTTC.

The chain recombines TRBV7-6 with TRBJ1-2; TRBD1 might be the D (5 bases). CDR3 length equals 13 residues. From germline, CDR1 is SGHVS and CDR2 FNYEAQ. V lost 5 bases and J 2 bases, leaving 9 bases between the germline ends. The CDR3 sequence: CASSPPGNYGYTF. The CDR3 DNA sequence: TGTGCCAGCAGCCCCCCAGGGAACTATGGCTACACCTTC. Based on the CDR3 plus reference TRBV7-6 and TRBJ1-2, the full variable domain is GAGVSQSPRYKVTKRGQDVALRCDPISGHVSLYWYRQALGQGPEFLTYFNYEAQQDKSGLPNDRFSAERPEGSISTLTIQRTEQRDSAMYRCASSPPGNYGYTFGSGTRLTVV.

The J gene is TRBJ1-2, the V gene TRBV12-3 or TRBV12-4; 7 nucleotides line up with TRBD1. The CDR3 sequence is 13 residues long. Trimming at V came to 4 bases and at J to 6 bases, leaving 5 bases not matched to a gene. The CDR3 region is CASSYRGWDGYTF. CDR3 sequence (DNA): TGTGCCAGCAGTTACAGGGGTTGGGATGGCTACACCTTC.

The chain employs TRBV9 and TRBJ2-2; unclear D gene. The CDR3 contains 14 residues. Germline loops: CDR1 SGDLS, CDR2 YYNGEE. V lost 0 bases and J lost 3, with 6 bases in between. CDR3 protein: CASSVETYTGELFF. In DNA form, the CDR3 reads TGTGCCAGCAGCGTAGAGACTTACACCGGGGAGCTGTTTTTT.

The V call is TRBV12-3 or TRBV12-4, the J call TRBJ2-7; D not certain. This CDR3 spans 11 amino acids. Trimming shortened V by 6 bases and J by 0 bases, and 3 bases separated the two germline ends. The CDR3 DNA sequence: TGTGCCAGCAGCCACTCCTACGAGCAGTACTTC. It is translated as CASSHSYEQYF.

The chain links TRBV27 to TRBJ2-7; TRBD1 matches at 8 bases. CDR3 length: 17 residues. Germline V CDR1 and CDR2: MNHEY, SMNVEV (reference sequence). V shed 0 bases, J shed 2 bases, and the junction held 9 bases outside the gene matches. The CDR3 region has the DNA TGTGCCAGCAGTTTATCCGTTCAAACGACAGGGGCCTACGAGCAGTACTTC. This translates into CASSLSVQTTGAYEQYF.

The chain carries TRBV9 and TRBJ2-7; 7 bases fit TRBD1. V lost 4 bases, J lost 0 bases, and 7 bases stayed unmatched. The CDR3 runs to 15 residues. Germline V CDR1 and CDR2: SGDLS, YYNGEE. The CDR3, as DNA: TGTGCCAGCAGCTCCTCAGGACAGGTCTCCTACGAGCAGTACTTC. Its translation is CASSSSGQVSYEQYF.

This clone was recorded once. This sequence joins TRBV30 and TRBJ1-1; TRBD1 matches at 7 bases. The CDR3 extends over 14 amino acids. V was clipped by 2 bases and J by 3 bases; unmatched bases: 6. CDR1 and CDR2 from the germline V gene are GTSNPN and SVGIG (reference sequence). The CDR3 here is CAWSRTGQHTEAFF. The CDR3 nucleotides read TGTGCCTGGAGTAGAACGGGACAGCACACTGAAGCTTTCTTT.

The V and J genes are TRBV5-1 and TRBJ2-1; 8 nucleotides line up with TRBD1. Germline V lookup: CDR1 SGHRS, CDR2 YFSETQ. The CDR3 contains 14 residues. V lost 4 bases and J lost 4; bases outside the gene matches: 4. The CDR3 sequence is CASSGDRIYNEQFF. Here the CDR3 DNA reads TGCGCCAGCAGCGGGGACAGGATTTACAATGAGCAGTTCTTC.

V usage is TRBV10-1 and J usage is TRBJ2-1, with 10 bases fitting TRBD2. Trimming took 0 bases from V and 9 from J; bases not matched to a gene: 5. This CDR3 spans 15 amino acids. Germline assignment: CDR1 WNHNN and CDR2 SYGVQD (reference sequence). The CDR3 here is CASSESSGGLSEQFF. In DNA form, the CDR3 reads TGCGCCAGCAGTGAGTCTAGCGGGGGGTTGAGTGAGCAGTTCTTC.

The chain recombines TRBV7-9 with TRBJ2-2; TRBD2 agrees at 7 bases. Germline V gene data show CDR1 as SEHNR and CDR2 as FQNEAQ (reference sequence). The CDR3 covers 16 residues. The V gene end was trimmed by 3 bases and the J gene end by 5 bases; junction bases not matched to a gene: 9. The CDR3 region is CASSFPGGSITGELFF. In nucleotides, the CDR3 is TGTGCCAGCAGCTTCCCCGGGGGGTCTATTACCGGGGAGCTGTTTTTT.

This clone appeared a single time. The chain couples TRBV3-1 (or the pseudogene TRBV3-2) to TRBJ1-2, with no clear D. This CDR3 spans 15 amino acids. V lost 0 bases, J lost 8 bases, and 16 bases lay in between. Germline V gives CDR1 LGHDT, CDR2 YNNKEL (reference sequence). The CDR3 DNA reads TGTGCCAGCAGCCAAGAAGTGACACCCAAAAGGGGCTACACCTTC. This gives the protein CASSQEVTPKRGYTF.

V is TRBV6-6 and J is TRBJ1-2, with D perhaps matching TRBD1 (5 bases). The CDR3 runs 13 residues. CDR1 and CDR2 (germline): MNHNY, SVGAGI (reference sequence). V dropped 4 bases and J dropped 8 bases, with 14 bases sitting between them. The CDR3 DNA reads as TGTGCCAGCAGTTTGAGGGAGGGGCTGGGCTACACCTTC. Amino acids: CASSLREGLGYTF.

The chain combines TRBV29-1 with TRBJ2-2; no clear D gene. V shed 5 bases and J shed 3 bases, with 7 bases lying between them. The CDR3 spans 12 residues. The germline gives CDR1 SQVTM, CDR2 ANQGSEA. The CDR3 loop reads CSVTTHTGELFF. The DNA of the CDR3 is TGCAGCGTTACAACCCACACCGGGGAGCTGTTTTTT.

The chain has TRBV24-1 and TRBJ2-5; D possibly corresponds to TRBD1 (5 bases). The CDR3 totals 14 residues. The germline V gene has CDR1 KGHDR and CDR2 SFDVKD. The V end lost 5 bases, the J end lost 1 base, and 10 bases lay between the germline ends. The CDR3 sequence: CATSVADSQETQYF. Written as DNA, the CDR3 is TGTGCCACCAGTGTTGCTGACAGCCAAGAGACCCAGTACTTC.

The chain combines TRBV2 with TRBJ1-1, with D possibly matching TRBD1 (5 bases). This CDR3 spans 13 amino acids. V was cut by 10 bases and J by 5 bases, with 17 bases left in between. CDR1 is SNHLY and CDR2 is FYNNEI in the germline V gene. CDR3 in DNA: TGTGCCACCGGAGGAGGGGTCGGGACTGAAGCTTTCTTT. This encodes CATGGGVGTEAFF. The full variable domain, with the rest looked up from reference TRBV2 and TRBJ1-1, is EPEVTQTPSHQVTQMGQEVILRCVPISNHLYFYWYRQILGQKVEFLVSFYNNEISEKSEIFDDQFSVERPDGSNFTLKIRSTKLEDSAMYFCATGGGVGTEAFFGQGTRLTVV.

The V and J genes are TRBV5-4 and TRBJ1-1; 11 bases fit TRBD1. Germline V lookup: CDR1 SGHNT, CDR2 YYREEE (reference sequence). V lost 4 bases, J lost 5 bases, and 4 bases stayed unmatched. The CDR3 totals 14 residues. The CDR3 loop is CASSGGTGGTEAFF. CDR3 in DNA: TGTGCCAGCAGCGGTGGGACAGGGGGGACTGAAGCTTTCTTT.

CDR3 DNA: TGTGCCAGCAGCGGACAGATCTATGGCTACACCTTC. Protein product: CASSGQIYGYTF. The gene calls are TRBV12-3 or TRBV12-4 and TRBJ1-2; D possibly corresponds to TRBD1 (6 bases). This CDR3 region has 12 residues. Trimming removed 6 bases at V and 4 bases at J, with 9 bases between.

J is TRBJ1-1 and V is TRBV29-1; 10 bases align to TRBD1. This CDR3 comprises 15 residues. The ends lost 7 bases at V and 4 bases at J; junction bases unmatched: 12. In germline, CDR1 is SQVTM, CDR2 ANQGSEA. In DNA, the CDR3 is TGCAGCGCCACCCTCAGGGACAGGGGATTCACTGAAGCTTTCTTT. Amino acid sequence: CSATLRDRGFTEAFF.

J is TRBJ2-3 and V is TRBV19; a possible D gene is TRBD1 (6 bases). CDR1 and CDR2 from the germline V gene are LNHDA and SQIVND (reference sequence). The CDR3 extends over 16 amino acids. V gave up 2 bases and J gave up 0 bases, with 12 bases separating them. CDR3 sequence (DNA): TGTGCCAGTAGTATAACCAGGGGCCTTAGCACAGATACGCAGTATTTT. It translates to CASSITRGLSTDTQYF. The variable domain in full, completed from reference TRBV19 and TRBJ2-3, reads DGGITQSPKYLFRKEGQNVTLSCEQNLNHDAMYWYRQDPGQGLRLIYYSQIVNDFQKGDIAEGYSVSREKKESFPLTVTSAQKNPTAFYLCASSITRGLSTDTQYFGPGTRLTVL.